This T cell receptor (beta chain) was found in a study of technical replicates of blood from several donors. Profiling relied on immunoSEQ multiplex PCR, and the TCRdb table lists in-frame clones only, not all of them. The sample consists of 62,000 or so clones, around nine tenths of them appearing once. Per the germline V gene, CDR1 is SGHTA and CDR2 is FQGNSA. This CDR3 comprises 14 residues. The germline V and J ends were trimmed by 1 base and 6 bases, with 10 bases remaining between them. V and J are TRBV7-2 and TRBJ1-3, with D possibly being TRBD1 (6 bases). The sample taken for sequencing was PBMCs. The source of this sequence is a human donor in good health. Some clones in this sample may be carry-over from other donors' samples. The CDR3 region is CASSLGGGANTIYF. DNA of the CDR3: TGTGCCAGCAGCTTAGGGGGGGGCGCAAACACCATATATTTT.